The entry that follows covers one TCR beta chain sequence. Its antigen is undetermined. These data originate in a study of T cell responses to AZD1222 COVID-19 vaccine. Some clones are missing from TCRdb's copy, which holds only in-frame ones; the method was immunoSEQ multiplex PCR. The sample consists of 100,000 to 150,000 clones, about 82% of them appearing once. Broader study findings: The breadth and depth of Spike-specific TCRs increased once two AZD1222 doses had been given. Only a handful of AZD1222 recipients, several in all, had baseline seropositivity. Donors were chiefly white British, with a greater number of females, and clonal diversity was perhaps underestimated. Nearly half of spike-specific TCRs reportedly go after variant regions that carry no mutations.

The V end lost 3 bases, the J end lost 10 bases, and 19 bases lay between the germline ends. There are 15 residues in the CDR3. Germline CDR1 is LNHDA and CDR2 is SQIVND (reference sequence). The chain uses TRBV19 and TRBJ1-5; D is unresolved. This clonotype was obtained from an adult who received the MenACWY meningococcal vaccine as a control. The sample in question was peripheral blood, obtained 28 days after the second dose of the MenACWY control vaccine. CDR3: CASSMQRIPPIPQHF. As DNA, the CDR3 is TGTGCCAGTAGTATGCAGCGGATCCCCCCAATCCCCCAGCATTTT.